This TCR beta chain stems from a study of OX40 agonist ivuxolimab in advanced cancers. The CDR3 totals 14 residues. Per germline, CDR1 LNHNV and CDR2 YYDKDF (reference sequence). V was trimmed by 6 bases and J by 6 bases, leaving 15 bases between them. Whole-study results and caveats: Within 6 weeks, CD4+ and CD8+ blood T cells expanded clonally at 0.1 to 3.0 mg/kg.

Concerning this clone: Its specificity is unknown.

Here immunoSEQ multiplex PCR was the method, and the copy in TCRdb shows in-frame clones only, minus some. The sample lists 15,000 to 20,000 clones, about four fifths occurring once. The sequence came from an adult with an advanced solid tumor such as melanoma, head and neck, liver or kidney cancer. V is TRBV15 and J is TRBJ1-5, with a weak D call TRBD1 (6 bases). The specimen was CD4+ or CD8+ T cells sorted from blood, collected in a trial of the OX40 agonist ivuxolimab. Here the CDR3 DNA reads TGTGCCACCAGACAAGGGGGGGAAGGTCAGCCCCAGCATTTT. Amino acids: CATRQGGEGQPQHF.